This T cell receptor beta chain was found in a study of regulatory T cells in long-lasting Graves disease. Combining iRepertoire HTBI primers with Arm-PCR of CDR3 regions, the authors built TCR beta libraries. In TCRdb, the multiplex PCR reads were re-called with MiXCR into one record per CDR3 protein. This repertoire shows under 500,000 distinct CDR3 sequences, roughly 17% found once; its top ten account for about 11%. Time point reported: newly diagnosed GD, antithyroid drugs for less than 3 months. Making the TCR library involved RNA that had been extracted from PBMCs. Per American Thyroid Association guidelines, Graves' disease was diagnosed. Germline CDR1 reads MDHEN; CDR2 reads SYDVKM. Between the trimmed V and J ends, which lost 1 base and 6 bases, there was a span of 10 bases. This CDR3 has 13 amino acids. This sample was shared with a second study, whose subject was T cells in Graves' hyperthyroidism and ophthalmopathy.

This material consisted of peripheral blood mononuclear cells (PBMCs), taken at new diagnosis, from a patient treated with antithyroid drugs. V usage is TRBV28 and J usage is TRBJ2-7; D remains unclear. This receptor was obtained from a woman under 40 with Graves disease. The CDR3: CASSLSGRAEQYF. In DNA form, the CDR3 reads TGTGCCAGCAGTTTATCTGGCAGAGCCGAGCAGTACTTC.